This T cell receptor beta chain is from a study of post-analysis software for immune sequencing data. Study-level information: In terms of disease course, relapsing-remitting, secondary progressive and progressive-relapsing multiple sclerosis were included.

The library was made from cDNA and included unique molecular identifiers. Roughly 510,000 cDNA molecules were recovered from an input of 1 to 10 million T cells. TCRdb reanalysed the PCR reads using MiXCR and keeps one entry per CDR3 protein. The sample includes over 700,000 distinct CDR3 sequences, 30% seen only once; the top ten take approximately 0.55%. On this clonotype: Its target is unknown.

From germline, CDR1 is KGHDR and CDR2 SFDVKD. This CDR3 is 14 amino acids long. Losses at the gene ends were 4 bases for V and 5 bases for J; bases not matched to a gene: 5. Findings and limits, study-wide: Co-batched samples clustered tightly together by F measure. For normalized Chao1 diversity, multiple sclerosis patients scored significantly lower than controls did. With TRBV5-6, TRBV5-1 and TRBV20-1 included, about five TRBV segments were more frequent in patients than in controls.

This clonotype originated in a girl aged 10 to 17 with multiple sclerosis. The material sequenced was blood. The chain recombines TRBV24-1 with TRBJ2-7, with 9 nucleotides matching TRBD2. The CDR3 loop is CATSDPGLAHEQYF. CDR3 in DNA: TGTGCCACCAGTGACCCGGGACTAGCCCACGAGCAGTACTTC.